This T cell receptor beta chain was observed in a study of CDR3 diversity in severe acne. This clonotype was picked up a small number of times. Via MiXCR, TCRdb re-called the PCR reads, giving one row per CDR3 protein. The table records more than 80,000 distinct CDR3 sequences, under 55% of them present only once. This receptor was identified in a male donor with severe acne vulgaris. The sequencing sample was made of blood.

CDR3 nucleotide sequence: TGTGCCATCAGTGCGGATGGACAGGAAAATCAGCCCCAGCATTTT. Amino acid sequence: CAISADGQENQPQHF. The chain has TRBV10-3 and TRBJ1-5; 7 bases fit TRBD1. CDR1 and CDR2 from the germline V gene are ENHRY and SYGVKD. The CDR3 is made up of 15 amino acids. Losses at the gene ends were 4 bases for V and 4 bases for J; bases not matched to a gene: 7.